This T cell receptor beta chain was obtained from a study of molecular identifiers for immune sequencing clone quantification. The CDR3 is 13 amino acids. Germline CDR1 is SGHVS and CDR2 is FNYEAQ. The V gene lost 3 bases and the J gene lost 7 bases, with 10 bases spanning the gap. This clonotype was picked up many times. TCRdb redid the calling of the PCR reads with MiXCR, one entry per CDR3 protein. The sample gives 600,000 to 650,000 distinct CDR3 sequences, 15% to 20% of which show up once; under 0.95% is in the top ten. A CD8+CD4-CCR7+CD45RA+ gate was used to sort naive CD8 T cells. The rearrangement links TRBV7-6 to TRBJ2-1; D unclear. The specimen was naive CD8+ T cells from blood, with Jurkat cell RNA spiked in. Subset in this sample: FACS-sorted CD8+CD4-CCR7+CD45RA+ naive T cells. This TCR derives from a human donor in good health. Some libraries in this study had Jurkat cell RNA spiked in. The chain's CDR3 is CASSFPPRNEQFF. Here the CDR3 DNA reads TGTGCCAGCAGCTTTCCCCCTAGAAATGAGCAGTTCTTC.